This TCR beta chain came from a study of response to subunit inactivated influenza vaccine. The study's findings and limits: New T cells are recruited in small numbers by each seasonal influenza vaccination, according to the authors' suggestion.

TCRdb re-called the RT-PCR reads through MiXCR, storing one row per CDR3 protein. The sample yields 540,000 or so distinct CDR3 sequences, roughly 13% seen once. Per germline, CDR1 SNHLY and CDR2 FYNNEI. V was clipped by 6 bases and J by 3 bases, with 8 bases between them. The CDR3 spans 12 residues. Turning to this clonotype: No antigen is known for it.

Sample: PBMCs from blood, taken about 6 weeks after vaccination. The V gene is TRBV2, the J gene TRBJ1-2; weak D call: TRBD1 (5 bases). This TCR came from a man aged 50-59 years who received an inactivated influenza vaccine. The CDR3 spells CASRLTDYGYTF. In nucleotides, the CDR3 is TGTGCCAGCAGACTGACAGACTATGGCTACACCTTC.